The sequence of this T cell receptor (beta chain) was determined in a study of cytomegalovirus exposure and HLA in healthy donors. With 4 bases removed from V and 0 bases from J, the gap between germline ends came to 10 bases. Germline CDR1 reads MNHNS; CDR2 reads SASEGT. This CDR3 is built from 15 residues. Produced via immunoSEQ multiplex PCR; TCRdb's table is partial and in-frame only. The sample has tens of thousands of clones, 96% seen once. This rearrangement joins TRBV6-1 to TRBJ1-3; no firm D call. The origin of this receptor is a young woman in good health and CMV-seronegative. Sequencing was performed on PBMCs. The CDR3 bases are TGTGCCAGCAGTGTGCGGGCTTCCTCTGGAAACACCATATATTTT. Protein product: CASSVRASSGNTIYF.